The present TCR beta chain was sequenced within a study of blood T cell repertoires in COVID-19 (dated by TCRdb to the early 2020s). Regarding the research as a whole: Samples covering the acute and convalescent phases of COVID-19 were provided by collaborators in the United States, Italy and Spain. The material from the prospective study consisted of cDNA or gDNA derived from T cells, B-cell-depleted T cells, or PBMCs. The dataset comprised deeply sampled blood TCRbeta repertoires from subjects exposed to, actively infected with, or recovered from COVID-19. The repertoires were released in a freely available public database intended as a resource for research on the immune response to SARS-CoV-2. Samples came from the ongoing ImmuneRACE study (first 160 participants) plus 1,254 subjects from 6 global collaborators. Nearly every sample came with metadata listing a de-identified subject ID, COVID-19 status, age in years and sex. Where available, HLA class I and class II types were taken from metadata supplied by the sample provider and were not determined by assay-based typing.

The paper as a whole reports these results and caveats: How much clinical and demographic metadata was included differed by source and by participant, and the metadata was provided uncurated.

Points on this clone: This receptor's antigen is unknown. No base qualities exist here, and no much larger clone lies one base off it.

Participants in the prospective study were enrolled through a virtual design, were aged about 18 to 100 years, and lived in fewer than 30 United States geographic areas. Cohort assignment in the prospective study relied on participant-reported clinical history from a screening survey and a study questionnaire. Recovered participants in ImmuneRACE Cohort 3 were defined by two consecutive negative NP/OP PCR tests, clearance by a healthcare professional, or resolution of symptoms. Each participant in the prospective study had whole blood, serum and a nasopharyngeal or oropharyngeal swab collected by mobile phlebotomists. Additional blood draws and questionnaires over an approximately 2-month period could optionally be provided by prospective study participants. Prospective study blood samples were shipped either frozen or at room temperature before DNA extraction. CDR1 DFQATT and CDR2 SNEGSKA were looked up in the germline V gene (reference sequence). Reading from cysteine to phenylalanine, the CDR3 counts 13 amino acids. Only CDR3 DNA remains: 39 bases, in frame from the first base. The junction shows trimming of 3 bases on V and 0 bases on J, plus 9 bases between the germline ends.

TCRbeta CDR3 regions were amplified from genomic DNA using the immunoSEQ Assay, a bias-controlled multiplex PCR. For the original study's pipeline: The number of nucleated cells in each sample was estimated by amplification of reference gene primers within the assay. To quantify the absolute abundance of each unique TCRbeta CDR3 rearrangement, sequence reads were collapsed and filtered. Productive Simpson clonality was computed per sample as the square root of Simpson's diversity index over productive rearrangements. What TCRdb holds here is the immuneACCESS table cut down to in-frame rearrangements. Part of the clones is not present; checked against another copy, under half of the missing clones reflect an unresolved V gene, and the others are unexplained. That table supplies the V and J calls and clone size; D and trimming were determined from the DNA. Recorded for this sample are hundreds of thousands of clones; approximately 85% of them occurred a single time. The ten largest clones capture roughly 1.9% of the sample.

The material sequenced was PBMCs or T cells enriched from blood (not recorded which). This TCR was recovered from a woman aged 45-60 years who had recovered from COVID-19. The chain employs TRBV20-1 and TRBJ2-7; possibly the D gene is TRBD1, per 5 matching bases. The CDR3: CSASDRSSYEQYF. In nucleotides, the sequence is TGCAGTGCTAGTGACAGAAGCTCCTACGAGCAGTACTTC.